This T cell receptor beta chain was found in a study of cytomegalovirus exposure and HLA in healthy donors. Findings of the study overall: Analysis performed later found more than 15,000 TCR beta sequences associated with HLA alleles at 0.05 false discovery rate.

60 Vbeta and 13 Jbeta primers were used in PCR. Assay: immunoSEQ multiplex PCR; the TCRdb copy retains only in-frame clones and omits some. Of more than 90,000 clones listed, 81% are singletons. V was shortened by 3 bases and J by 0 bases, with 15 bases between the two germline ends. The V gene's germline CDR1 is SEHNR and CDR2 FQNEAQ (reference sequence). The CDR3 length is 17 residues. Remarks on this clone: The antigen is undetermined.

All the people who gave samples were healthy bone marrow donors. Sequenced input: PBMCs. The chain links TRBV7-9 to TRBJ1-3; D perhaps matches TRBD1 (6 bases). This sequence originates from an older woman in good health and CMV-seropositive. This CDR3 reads CASSFGGGSNSGNTIYF. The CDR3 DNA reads TGTGCCAGCAGCTTCGGGGGGGGCAGTAACTCTGGAAACACCATATATTTT.